Presented here are 13 T cell receptor beta chains from one specimen sequenced in a study of Graves' ophthalmopathy and Graves' hyperthyroidism. Investigators amplified TCR beta CDR3 regions from RNA transcripts. Amplification began with first-round RT-PCR using HTBI primers, then second-round multiplex PCR was performed. One entry per CDR3 protein results from TCRdb running MiXCR on the multiplex PCR reads. The repertoire holds over a million distinct CDR3 sequences, with 35% to 40% as singletons. Sequences were obtained from peripheral blood or thyroid tissue (not recorded which). These TCRs come from an adult man with Graves' hyperthyroidism.

As regards this clonotype: Given a much more abundant clone one base away, this may be a read error. V and J are TRBV7-9 and TRBJ2-7; D not resolved. Germline loops: CDR1 SEHNR, CDR2 FQNEAQ (reference sequence). CDR3 size: 14 residues. The CDR3 nucleotides are TGTGTCAGCAGCGTAGACTTGAGCTCCTACGAGCAGTACTTC. Amino acid sequence: CVSSVDLSSYEQYF.

The chain combines TRBV10-2 with TRBJ2-7; D is tentatively TRBD1 or TRBD2 (6 bases each). Trimming stripped 2 bases from V and 2 bases from J, with 10 bases between. The CDR3 sequence is 14 residues long. CDR1 and CDR2 (germline): WSHSY, SAAADI. The CDR3 sequence is CASSEPGDTYEQYF. The CDR3, as DNA: TGCGCCAGCAGTGAGCCGGGGGACACCTACGAGCAGTACTTC.

The J gene is TRBJ1-2, the V gene TRBV3-1, with D tentatively TRBD1 (6 bases). Per the germline V gene, CDR1 is LGHDT and CDR2 is YNNKEL (reference sequence). Trimming cost V 5 bases and J 8 bases, with 21 bases left between them. The CDR3 length is 15 residues. CDR3 DNA sequence: TGTGCCAGCAGCTACACACAGGGTAGATCGGGCGGCTACACCTTC. It translates to CASSYTQGRSGGYTF.

The sample holds a few counts of this clonotype. V usage is TRBV5-1 and J usage is TRBJ2-7; 10 positions match TRBD2. This CDR3 spans 16 amino acids. CDR1 SGHRS and CDR2 YFSETQ come from the germline V gene. Trimming removed 4 bases from V and 1 base from J; junction bases left unmatched: 8. This chain's CDR3 is CASSPTTSGISYEQYF. The CDR3 coding sequence is TGCGCCAGCAGCCCAACAACTAGCGGGATATCCTACGAGCAGTACTTC.

The chain links TRBV7-9 to TRBJ2-2, with 7 nucleotides matching TRBD1. Losses at the gene ends were 3 bases for V and 6 bases for J; bases not matched to a gene: 13. The CDR3 has 17 amino acids. Germline-derived CDR1 and CDR2 are SEHNR and FQNEAQ (reference sequence). CDR3 nucleotide sequence: TGTGCCAGCAGCTTTACTTTCAGGGGGATTGAGTCCGGGGAGCTGTTTTTT. Translation: CASSFTFRGIESGELFF.

Points on this clonotype: The conserved final phenylalanine or tryptophan is absent from the CDR3, which likely points to a read error. This chain joins TRBV19 and TRBJ2-6; D is ambiguous. Per germline, CDR1 LNHDA and CDR2 SQIVND (reference sequence). The CDR3 runs 15 residues. V dropped 9 bases and J dropped 1 base, with 13 bases sitting between them. In DNA, the CDR3 is TGTGCCAGCAGCCCTTGGGCTTCTGGGGCCAACGTCCTGACTCCA. Its protein product is CASSPWASGANVLTP.

Concerning this clonotype itself: A read error may be the cause here, since a much bigger clone is one base away. This chain uses TRBV7-9 with TRBJ2-5; D may be TRBD1 or TRBD2 (5 bases each). With 1 base removed from V and 5 bases from J, the gap between germline ends came to 11 bases. The CDR3 is 14 residues long. Germline CDR1 SEHNR, CDR2 FQNEAQ (reference sequence). CDR3 loop: CASSLVLGDETQYF. The CDR3 coding sequence is TGTGCCAGCAGCTTAGTTCTGGGGGACGAGACCCAGTACTTC.

In this sample, this clonotype turned up a few times. The chain uses TRBV5-1 and TRBJ2-7, with 7 bases identical to TRBD2. The CDR3 is made up of 17 amino acids. Germline-derived CDR1 and CDR2 are SGHRS and YFSETQ. The junction had 14 bases not matched to a gene; V was cut back by 1 base and J by 4 bases. Here the CDR3 reads CASSLSSVKRGFYEQYF. For the CDR3, the DNA is TGCGCCAGCAGCTTGAGTTCGGTCAAGCGGGGTTTTTACGAGCAGTACTTC.

This clonotype was picked up many times. The chain joins TRBV7-2 to TRBJ2-7, with D tentatively TRBD1 (6 bases). The CDR3 length is 16 residues. The germline CDR1 and CDR2 sequences are SGHTA and FQGNSA. Trimming removed 1 base from V and 4 bases from J, with 17 bases in between. This CDR3 is CASSLDGLTGVYEQYF. CDR3 in DNA: TGTGCCAGCAGCTTAGACGGGTTGACAGGAGTTTACGAGCAGTACTTC. The full variable domain, in which reference TRBV7-2 and TRBJ2-7 provide the parts outside the CDR3, is GAGVSQSPSNKVTEKGKDVELRCDPISGHTALYWYRQSLGQGLEFLIYFQGNSAPDKSGLPSDRFSAERTGGSVSTLTIQRTQQEDSAVYLCASSLDGLTGVYEQYFGPGTRLTVT.

At least ten counts were recorded for this clonotype. The CDR3 region is CASSVQGQGWSEQYF. CDR3 bases: TGTGCCAGCAGCGTTCAAGGACAGGGGTGGTCCGAGCAGTACTTC. The chain links TRBV9 to TRBJ2-7; 9 bases agree with TRBD1. The CDR3 loop spans 15 amino acids. J was trimmed by 6 bases and V by 2 bases; bases with no gene match: 9. Germline V gene data show CDR1 as SGDLS and CDR2 as YYNGEE.

V usage is TRBV9 and J usage is TRBJ1-1; unclear D gene. In germline, CDR1 is SGDLS, CDR2 YYNGEE. The length of the CDR3 is 12 residues. V shed 8 bases and J shed 2 bases, with 10 bases lying between them. The CDR3 bases are TGTGCCAGGACATTCTCTAACACTGAAGCTTTCTTT. This codes for CARTFSNTEAFF.

The chain carries TRBV7-2 and TRBJ1-2; 7 nucleotides agree with TRBD1. The ends lost 5 bases at V and 7 bases at J; junction bases unmatched: 7. In germline, CDR1 is SGHTA, CDR2 FQGNSA. The CDR3 is made up of 13 amino acids. CDR3: CASSVRGLAGYTF. CDR3 bases: TGTGCCAGCAGCGTTAGGGGGCTTGCTGGCTACACCTTC.

This clonotype was seen at least ten times. The chain joins TRBV10-3 to TRBJ2-7; D remains ambiguous. The CDR3 is 11 amino acids. The germline V gene has CDR1 ENHRY and CDR2 SYGVKD. V was trimmed by 6 bases and J by 0 bases, leaving 3 bases between them. The CDR3 loop reads CAISGSYEQYF. CDR3 nucleotide sequence: TGTGCCATCAGCGGCTCCTACGAGCAGTACTTC.